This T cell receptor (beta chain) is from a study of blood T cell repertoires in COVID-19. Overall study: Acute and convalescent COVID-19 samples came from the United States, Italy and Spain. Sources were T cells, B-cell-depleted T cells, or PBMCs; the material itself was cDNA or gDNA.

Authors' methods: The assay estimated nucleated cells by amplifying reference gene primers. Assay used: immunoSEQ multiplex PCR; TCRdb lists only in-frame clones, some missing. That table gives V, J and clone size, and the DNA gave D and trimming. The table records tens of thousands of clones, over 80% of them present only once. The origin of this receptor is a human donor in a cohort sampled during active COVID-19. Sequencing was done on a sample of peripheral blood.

CDR3 amino acids: CASSSGTSGMYF. The CDR3 DNA sequence: TGTGCCAGCAGTTCCGGGACATCAGGCATGTACTTC. The V call is TRBV6-5, the J call TRBJ2-7; tentatively, D is TRBD1 (6 bases). V was pared by 4 bases and J by 12 bases, with 16 bases between. Per the germline V gene, CDR1 is MNHEY and CDR2 is SVGAGI. The CDR3 is 12 amino acids.